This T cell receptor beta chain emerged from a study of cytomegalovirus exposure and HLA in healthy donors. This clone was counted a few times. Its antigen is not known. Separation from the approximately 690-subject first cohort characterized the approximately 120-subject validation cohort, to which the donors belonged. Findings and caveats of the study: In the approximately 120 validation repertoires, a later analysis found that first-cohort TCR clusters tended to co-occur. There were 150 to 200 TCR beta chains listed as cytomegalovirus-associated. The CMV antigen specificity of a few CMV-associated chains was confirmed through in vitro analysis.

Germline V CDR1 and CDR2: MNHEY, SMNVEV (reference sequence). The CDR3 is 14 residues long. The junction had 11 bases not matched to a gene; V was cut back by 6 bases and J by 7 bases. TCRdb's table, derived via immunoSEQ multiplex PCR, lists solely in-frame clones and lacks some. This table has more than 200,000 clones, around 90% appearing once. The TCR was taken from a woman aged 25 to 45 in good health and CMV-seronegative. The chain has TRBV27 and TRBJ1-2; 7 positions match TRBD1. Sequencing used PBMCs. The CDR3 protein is CASRDVGGASGYTF. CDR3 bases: TGTGCCAGCAGGGATGTAGGGGGCGCCTCTGGCTACACCTTC.